A single sample gave rise to the 8 T cell receptor beta chains below, sequenced in a study of regulatory T cells in long-lasting Graves disease. Noted time point: newly diagnosed GD, antithyroid drugs for less than 3 months. PBMC RNA served as the TCR library source. Relying on iRepertoire HTBI primers and Arm-PCR of CDR3 regions, the team built TCR beta libraries. TCRdb passed the multiplex PCR reads through MiXCR, listing each CDR3 protein once. The sample holds approximately 390,000 distinct CDR3 sequences, about 17% seen once. This sample was shared with a second study, whose subject was T cells in Graves' hyperthyroidism and ophthalmopathy.

Source: peripheral blood mononuclear cells (PBMCs), taken at new diagnosis, from a patient treated with antithyroid drugs. Receptor source: a woman between 18 and 29 years old with Graves disease.

The rearrangement joins TRBV6-2 or TRBV6-3 to TRBJ2-3; no reliable D call. V gave up 7 bases and J gave up 2 bases, with 10 bases separating them. This CDR3 region has 13 residues. CDR1 is MNHEY, CDR2 SVGEGT, per germline. CDR3 in DNA: TGTGCCAGCAAAGTAGCCGCCACAGATACGCAGTATTTT. Translation: CASKVAATDTQYF.

The J gene is TRBJ1-1, the V gene TRBV10-3, with D maybe TRBD1 (6 bases). The germline V gene has CDR1 ENHRY and CDR2 SYGVKD. Trimming took 7 bases from V and 4 from J, leaving 13 bases between them. This CDR3 has 13 residues. The CDR3 DNA sequence: TGTGCCATCACTCGCCCGGGGGCCACTGAAGCTTTCTTT. Translating it yields CAITRPGATEAFF.

This clonotype was counted many times. This sequence joins TRBV6-2 or TRBV6-3 and TRBJ2-7; 7 positions agree with TRBD1. Germline V gene lookup returns CDR1 MNHEY and CDR2 SVGEGT. This CDR3 has 12 amino acids. V was clipped by 8 bases and J by 6 bases; unmatched bases: 7. This CDR3 is CASRTQGSEQYF. CDR3 coding DNA: TGTGCCAGCCGAACACAGGGGAGCGAGCAGTACTTC.

This clonotype has at least ten counts. The V gene is TRBV6-1, the J gene TRBJ2-1; 8 positions match TRBD1. Germline CDR1 and CDR2: MNHNS and SASEGT. The CDR3 length is 15 residues. Trimming cost V 1 base and J 6 bases; bases outside gene matches: 5. The CDR3 sequence: CASSEGTGPANEQFF. CDR3 DNA: TGTGCCAGCAGTGAAGGGACAGGGCCCGCCAATGAGCAGTTCTTC.

This clonotype was counted ten times or more. The chain is built from TRBV28 and TRBJ2-1, with a possible D match to TRBD2 (6 bases). In germline, CDR1 is MDHEN, CDR2 SYDVKM. V was shortened by 8 bases and J by 10 bases, with 15 bases between the two germline ends. The CDR3 runs 12 residues. The chain's CDR3 is CASALTRGEQFF. CDR3 sequence (DNA): TGTGCCAGCGCCTTGACTAGGGGAGAGCAGTTCTTC.

This clonotype was counted ten times or more. The chain joins TRBV2 to TRBJ2-7; TRBD1 matches 8 bases. This CDR3 region has 15 residues. V lost 4 bases and J lost 7; bases outside the gene matches: 12. The germline V gene encodes CDR1 SNHLY and CDR2 FYNNEI. The CDR3 spells CASSGDRGGPGEQYF. The CDR3 DNA is TGTGCCAGCAGTGGAGACAGGGGAGGTCCAGGTGAGCAGTACTTC. The entire variable domain, with the rest obtained from reference TRBV2 and TRBJ2-7, is as follows: EPEVTQTPSHQVTQMGQEVILRCVPISNHLYFYWYRQILGQKVEFLVSFYNNEISEKSEIFDDQFSVERPDGSNFTLKIRSTKLEDSAMYFCASSGDRGGPGEQYFGPGTRLTVT.

This clonotype was found many times. This chain connects TRBV9 to TRBJ2-5, with TRBD1 identical over 9 bases. This CDR3 is 15 amino acids long. Germline values: CDR1 SGDLS, CDR2 YYNGEE. V lost 3 bases, J lost 4 bases, and 7 bases stayed unmatched. The CDR3 sequence: CASSAFPGQGETQYF. In DNA form, the CDR3 reads TGTGCCAGCAGCGCATTCCCGGGACAGGGAGAGACCCAGTACTTC.

The CDR3 sequence: CASSITWTARNTIYF. CDR3 nucleotides: TGTGCCAGTAGTATTACCTGGACAGCGCGAAACACCATATATTTT. The genes are TRBV19 and TRBJ1-3; tentative D call: TRBD1 (6 bases). CDR1 is LNHDA and CDR2 is SQIVND in the germline V gene (reference sequence). CDR3 size: 15 residues. The germline V and J ends were trimmed by 3 bases and 5 bases, with 14 bases remaining between them.